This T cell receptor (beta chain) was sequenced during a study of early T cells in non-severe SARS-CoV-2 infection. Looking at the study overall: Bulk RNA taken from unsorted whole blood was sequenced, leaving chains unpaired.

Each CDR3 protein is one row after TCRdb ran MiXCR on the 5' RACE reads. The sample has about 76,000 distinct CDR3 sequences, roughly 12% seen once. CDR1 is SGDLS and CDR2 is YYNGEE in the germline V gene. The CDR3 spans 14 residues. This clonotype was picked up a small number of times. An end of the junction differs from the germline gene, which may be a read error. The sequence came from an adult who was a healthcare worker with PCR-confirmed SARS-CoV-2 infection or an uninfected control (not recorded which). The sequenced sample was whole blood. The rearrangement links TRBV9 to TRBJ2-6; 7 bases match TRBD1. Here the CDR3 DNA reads TGTGCCAGCAGCCAGAGCGAGGGGGCCAACGTCCTGATTTTC. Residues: CASSQSEGANVLIF. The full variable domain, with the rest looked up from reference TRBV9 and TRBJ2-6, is DSGVTQTPKHLITATGQRVTLRCSPRSGDLSVYWYQQSLDQGLQFLIQYYNGEERAKGNILERFSAQQFPDLHSELNLSSLELGDSALYFCASSQSEGANVLIFGAGSRLTVL.